The present T cell receptor (beta chain) was sequenced within a study of cytomegalovirus exposure and HLA in healthy donors. The CDR3 spans 15 residues. CDR1 is LNHDA and CDR2 is SQIVND in the germline V gene (reference sequence). V lost 6 bases and J lost 8; bases outside the gene matches: 15. This clone was recorded a few times. The primer mix had 60 Vbeta and 13 Jbeta primers. The table came from immunoSEQ multiplex PCR; TCRdb's copy has only in-frame clones and leaves some out. The repertoire holds some 250,000 clones, with about 80% as singletons. The chain employs TRBV19 and TRBJ1-2; 7 positions agree with TRBD1. The TCR comes from a woman between 55 and 75 years old in good health and CMV-seropositive. Material: PBMCs. This CDR3 reads CASRKTGAQGEGYTF. The DNA for the CDR3 is TGTGCCAGTAGAAAAACAGGGGCCCAGGGTGAAGGCTACACCTTC.